This TCR beta chain emerged from a study of long-term antiretroviral therapy in people with HIV (dated 2022 in TCRdb). Regarding the study in general: The earliest samples were collected approximately a decade before the 2015 WHO recommendation for immediate ART, a period when ART was typically delayed until CD4 counts fell. A retrospective serial study tested whether changes in peripheral blood TRB repertoire composition and diversity were associated with ART initiation and durable HIV suppression. A total of approximately 200 cryopreserved PBMC samples came from 30 adults with confirmed HIV infection and were collected serially over a mean of approximately six years (range 1-12). About 40% of the 30 participants with HIV were female. No cross-contamination during QIAcube processing turned up in test extractions that ran a monoclonal T-cell line alongside 25 to 35 polyclonal samples.

The CDR3 contains 15 residues, cysteine and phenylalanine counted. The read is trimmed to its CDR3 DNA, 45 bases read in frame from base 1. As encoded in the germline V gene, CDR1 is SGHRS while CDR2 is YFSETQ. Trimming costs V 6 bases and J 0 bases, and their ends lie 15 bases apart. The immunoSEQ hsTCRB v3.0 assay was used at survey level resolution to sequence the TRB variable region. A depth of roughly 35,000-55,000 T-cell genomes per sample was targeted for TRB sequencing. Pooled TRB libraries were sequenced on an Illumina MiSeq with a v3 150-cycle kit. The study's processing was this. Repertoire analysis ran in R within a reproducible Nextflow workflow covering QC, data transformation and analysis. LymphoSeq2, an R package for exploring AIRR-Seq data, was used to implement the custom analyses. After excluding a few samples that yielded fewer than 5000 total TRB sequences, some 190 HIV repertoires remained for analysis. Among the approximately 190 retained HIV repertoires, approximately 61 were collected before ART initiation and 129 after ART initiation. Each repertoire was downsampled to 5000 TRB nucleotide sequences, and summary statistics were averaged across 100 downsampling iterations. Only TRB sequences with CDR3 regions of at least seven amino acids were retained for analysis. Diversity was measured with a Shannon entropy-derived clonality score and the Gini coefficient. In repertoire networks, the top 5000 CDR3 amino acid sequences were linked whenever an edit distance of one separated two sequences. For TRB CDR3 amino acid sequences, GLIPH2 was used to predict antigen specificity groups and MHC restriction. Known CMV, EBV, HIV or tissue antigen associations were flagged by matching CDR3 amino acid sequences against VDJdb and McPAS-TCR. Pre-ART, post-ART and control groups were compared with Wilcoxon signed-rank tests and Holm-Bonferroni correction. The table was pulled from immuneACCESS by TCRdb, which kept in-frame rearrangements only. Such tables lose some clones; where checked, under half of the loss comes from unresolved V genes, and the rest has no known cause. V, J and clone size are those of that table, while D and trimming were read from the DNA. The sample table lists tens of thousands of clones, nearly 95% of them with a count of one. 5.5% to 7% of the sample is taken by the ten largest.

The paper's findings and limits, for the study overall: Because PBMC availability was limited, only the TCR beta chain was sequenced, with no alpha chain pairing. HIV repertoires had narrower CDR3 length ranges than controls, and the network structure suggested an antigen-experienced repertoire that shifted only slightly toward naive after ART. The samples were dated from 2004 to 2017, and the ART regimens that were used may be less effective than current ART regimens. Unsorted PBMC were profiled instead of sorted CD4+ and CD8+ T cells because pre-ART samples had limited cell numbers. A significant increase in TRB diversity was found to be associated with ART initiation, although TRB diversity was observed to remain significantly below that of transplant donor controls even after long-term ART. Expanded TRB clones identified before ART initiation dominated the repertoire at all time points, although this dominance fluctuated and declined in many PLHIV after ART. No data were available on ART adherence, viral resistance or therapy changes, limiting inferences about post-ART repertoire changes.

To be included, a participant needed at least one PBMC sample from before ART initiation plus at least two post-ART samples. Every participant with HIV received treatment in the United States of America. Before DNA extraction, cryopreserved samples containing about 0.95-10 million PBMC were thawed and washed. At the time of the earliest PBMC sample, participants with HIV were aged between roughly 20 and 54 years. Each participant contributed PBMC samples from 1-4 timepoints before ART initiation and 2-8 timepoints after ART initiation, with a median of 7 samples. Serial HIV viral load, CD4+ T-cell count, ART history and demographic data were obtained for every participant. Genomic DNA was extracted from unsorted PBMC with a Qiagen kit on a QIAcube, processed in batches of 12 samples. To note about this clone: Its antigen has not been determined. No base quality values were provided; no much bigger clone lies one nucleotide off.

Sample: unsorted PBMCs, taken about 6.7 years after starting antiretroviral therapy. This clonotype was sampled from a woman in her forties with HIV. The rearranged segments are TRBV5-1 and TRBJ1-1, with a tentative D gene TRBD1 over 5 matching bases. This receptor has the CDR3 CASTPGSGLNTEAFF. The sequenced DNA: TGCGCCAGCACCCCTGGTTCGGGGCTGAACACTGAAGCTTTCTTT.